This TCR beta chain was found in a study of blood T cell repertoires in COVID-19. Using immunoSEQ multiplex PCR, the repertoire was profiled, and TCRdb retains in-frame clones only, with some absent. The sample has about 170,000 clones, around 80% seen once. The CDR3 runs 13 residues. The J segment lost 7 bases and the V segment lost 6 bases, leaving 9 bases of the junction unmatched. Germline V gene sequence: CDR1 ENHRY, CDR2 SYGVKD. This sequence joins TRBV10-3 and TRBJ2-7; 7 bases align to TRBD1. This receptor was taken from a woman in her 70s with acute or convalescent COVID-19. The specimen was peripheral blood. As DNA, the CDR3 is TGTGCCATCAGCGACGACAGGGTAGAAGAGCAGTACTTC. This sequence encodes CAISDDRVEEQYF.